These 28 T cell receptor beta chains share one sample of origin, sequenced in a study of OX40 agonist ivuxolimab in advanced cancers. Method: immunoSEQ multiplex PCR; TCRdb's copy keeps in-frame clones and lacks some. The profile shows approximately 43,000 clones, 70% to 90% of them singletons. This specimen consisted of CD4+ or CD8+ T cells sorted from blood, obtained in a trial of the OX40 agonist ivuxolimab. These receptors came from an adult with an advanced solid tumor such as melanoma, head and neck, liver or kidney cancer.

This chain joins TRBV6-5 and TRBJ1-5; D gene ambiguous. Deletions cut 3 bases from V and 3 bases from J, with 6 bases between. Germline assignment: CDR1 MNHEY and CDR2 SVGAGI. This CDR3 contains 13 residues. CDR3 residues: CASSYRDNQPQHF. The CDR3 nucleotides are TGTGCCAGCAGTTATCGGGACAATCAGCCCCAGCATTTT.

The chain recombines TRBV20-1 with TRBJ2-1; D gene unclear. CDR1 DFQATT and CDR2 SNEGSKA come from the germline V gene (reference sequence). The CDR3 has 10 amino acids. Between the trimmed V and J ends, which lost 6 bases and 6 bases, there was a span of 6 bases. CDR3 sequence (DNA): TGCAGTGCCCTGGGCAATGAGCAGTTCTTC. Protein sequence: CSALGNEQFF.

The chain joins TRBV21-1 to TRBJ2-3; TRBD1 is the table's D call, not checked against the DNA. TRBV21-1 is given as a pseudogene. The CDR3 is made up of 15 amino acids. The CDR3 spells CASHSGQGSTDTQYF. For the CDR3, the DNA is TGTGCCAGCCATTCGGGACAGGGTAGCACAGATACGCAGTATTTT.

This chain connects TRBV5-7 to TRBJ2-7; 8 bases align to TRBD1. TRBV5-7 is given ORF status, its function remaining uncertain. The CDR3 is 12 residues long. The trim removed 6 bases at V and 12 bases at J, leaving 11 bases unmatched. The DNA of the CDR3 is TGTGCCAGCACAGTGGCCCGGACAGGGCCGTACTTC. Its translation: CASTVARTGPYF.

This chain joins TRBV6-4 and TRBJ2-2; D is ambiguous. There are 13 residues in the CDR3. Trimming removed 0 bases from V and 6 bases from J, with 5 bases in between. CDR1 and CDR2 from the germline V gene are MRHNA and SNTAGT. CDR3 in DNA: TGTGCCAGCAGTGACTCGGTTTCCGGGGAGCTGTTTTTT. It encodes CASSDSVSGELFF.

Remarks on this clone: Mismatch with germline at one junction end may stem from a read error. The chain is built from TRBV11-3 and TRBJ1-4; the D is unclear. The CDR3 is 14 residues long. CDR1 SGHNT and CDR2 YENEEA come from the germline V gene. CDR3 protein: CASGLGLENEKLFF. The CDR3 DNA reads as TGTGCCAGCGGCTTAGGCCTAGAAAATGAAAAACTGTTTTTT.

This rearrangement joins TRBV18 to TRBJ1-4; D call uncertain. This CDR3 comprises 16 residues. Germline V gives CDR1 KGHSH, CDR2 LQKENI. Trimming cost V 2 bases and J 0 bases, with 10 bases left between them. CDR3 loop: CASSPGQVATNEKLFF. In nucleotides, the CDR3 is TGTGCCAGCTCACCAGGGCAGGTAGCAACTAATGAAAAACTGTTTTTT.

J is TRBJ2-3 and V is TRBV28; D call uncertain. Trimming took 4 bases from V and 4 from J, leaving 18 bases between them. CDR1 is MDHEN, CDR2 SYDVKM, per germline. CDR3 length equals 16 residues. For the CDR3, the DNA is TGTGCCAGCAGTTCCCCTAGTAGGGTTAGTCCAGATACGCAGTATTTT. This gives the protein CASSSPSRVSPDTQYF.

The CDR3: CASTPGEGGRVSDTQYF. CDR3 nucleotide sequence: TGTGCCAGCACCCCCGGTGAGGGCGGGAGGGTGTCAGATACGCAGTATTTT. This chain joins TRBV7-6 and TRBJ2-3; 9 bases line up with TRBD2. Germline-derived CDR1 and CDR2 are SGHVS and FNYEAQ. The V and J ends lost 7 bases and 4 bases, in that order; junction bases with no gene match: 15. The CDR3 is 17 residues long.

The chain recombines TRBV11-2 with TRBJ2-1; the match to TRBD2 covers 7 bases. Germline V lookup: CDR1 SGHAT, CDR2 FQNNGV. V was pared by 5 bases and J by 6 bases, with 10 bases of the junction left unmatched. The CDR3 consists of 15 residues. The CDR3 bases are TGTGCCAGCAGCATGAGGCCAGGCGGGAGCAATGAGCAGTTCTTC. Residues: CASSMRPGGSNEQFF.

This clone appeared a few times. The rearrangement links TRBV15 to TRBJ1-1; 8 bases map to TRBD1. V lost 4 bases, J lost 3 bases, and 10 bases stayed unmatched. Germline loops: CDR1 LNHNV, CDR2 YYDKDF (reference sequence). The CDR3 runs 16 residues. The CDR3 loop is CATSIFAGQADTEAFF. The CDR3 DNA follows: TGTGCCACCAGCATCTTCGCGGGACAGGCGGACACTGAAGCTTTCTTT.

The rearrangement uses TRBV29-1 and TRBJ2-3; 15 bases match TRBD2. Unmatched junction bases numbered 3, after V lost 4 bases and J lost 1 base. Germline lookup yields CDR1 SQVTM and CDR2 ANQGSEA. The CDR3 extends over 16 amino acids. The DNA for the CDR3 is TGCAGCGTTGGGACTAGCGGGAGGGCTGGCACAGATACGCAGTATTTT. The encoded protein is CSVGTSGRAGTDTQYF.

The rearrangement uses TRBV7-9 and TRBJ2-2; tentative D call: TRBD1 (6 bases). The CDR3 is made up of 17 amino acids. CDR1 and CDR2 from the germline V gene are SEHNR and FQNEAQ (reference sequence). V was cut by 5 bases and J by 0 bases, with 16 bases left in between. Here the CDR3 DNA reads TGTGCCAGCAGCCTCCCTAGACAGGCTCCGAACACCGGGGAGCTGTTTTTT. Encoded protein: CASSLPRQAPNTGELFF.

This clone was counted between two and nine times. The chain couples TRBV27 to TRBJ2-2; TRBD1 matches at 11 bases. The CDR3 is made up of 18 amino acids. Germline lookup yields CDR1 MNHEY and CDR2 SMNVEV (reference sequence). V lost 5 bases and J lost 7; bases outside the gene matches: 15. The chain's CDR3 is CASSAGQGAVGRIGELFF. The DNA for the CDR3 is TGTGCCAGCAGTGCCGGACAGGGGGCGGTGGGTAGGATCGGGGAGCTGTTTTTT.

This clone was counted a single time. This chain joins TRBV5-4 and TRBJ1-2, with a possible D match to TRBD1 (6 bases). The germline V gene has CDR1 SGHNT and CDR2 YYREEE (reference sequence). V was trimmed by 3 bases and J by 7 bases, leaving 22 bases between them. This CDR3 has 16 residues. As DNA, the CDR3 is TGTGCCAGCAGCTCCCTTTTCTCGGGGGGCGCAGGTGGCTACACCTTC. Protein product: CASSSLFSGGAGGYTF.

This clone was picked up one time. This rearrangement joins TRBV9 to TRBJ1-1, with D unresolved. V was trimmed by 4 bases and J by 1 base, leaving 8 bases between them. The CDR3 spans 13 residues. CDR1 is SGDLS and CDR2 is YYNGEE in the germline V gene. The CDR3 here is CASSRQWNTEAFF. The CDR3 DNA follows: TGTGCCAGCAGCCGCCAGTGGAACACTGAAGCTTTCTTT.

The chain recombines TRBV28 with TRBJ1-2; D is perhaps TRBD1 (5 bases). CDR3 size: 12 residues. Germline V gives CDR1 MDHEN, CDR2 SYDVKM. V was clipped by 4 bases and J by 8 bases, with 11 bases between them. CDR3 sequence (DNA): TGTGCCAGCAGTTATTCCAGGGACGGCTACACCTTC. It translates to CASSYSRDGYTF.

The CDR3 loop is CASSPPLAAYEQYF. The DNA of the CDR3 is TGTGCCAGCAGCCCCCCTCTAGCGGCCTACGAGCAGTACTTC. The rearrangement links TRBV5-6 to TRBJ2-7; 7 nucleotides line up with TRBD2. CDR1 is SGHDT, CDR2 YYEEEE, per germline. The CDR3 is 14 residues long. Trimming cost V 4 bases and J 2 bases; bases outside gene matches: 6.

This sequence joins TRBV19 and TRBJ1-6; D gene unclear. Germline assignment: CDR1 LNHDA and CDR2 SQIVND (reference sequence). The length of the CDR3 is 16 residues. V was pared by 5 bases and J by 0 bases, with 11 bases between. CDR3 in amino acids: CASSAEFSSYNSPLHF. DNA for the CDR3: TGTGCCAGTAGTGCCGAATTCAGCTCCTATAATTCACCCCTCCACTTT.

The chain recombines TRBV7-2 with TRBJ2-5; D may be TRBD2 (6 bases). The end of the DNA fits TRBJ2-7 better, so the J call may be wrong. The CDR3 runs 15 residues. Germline V gene sequence: CDR1 SGHTA, CDR2 FQGNSA. As DNA, the CDR3 is TGTGCCAGCAGCTTAGTACGGCTAGCGTCGGGCGAGCAGTACTTC. Its protein is CASSLVRLASGEQYF.

The chain uses TRBV7-9 and TRBJ1-1, with 7 bases matching TRBD1. CDR3 length: 14 amino acids. Losses at the gene ends were 6 bases for V and 2 bases for J; bases not matched to a gene: 6. The germline CDR1 and CDR2 sequences are SEHNR and FQNEAQ (reference sequence). DNA of the CDR3: TGTGCCAGCAGGGCGGACAGGCGTAACACTGAAGCTTTCTTT. Its protein product is CASRADRRNTEAFF.

The CDR3 nucleotides read TGTGCCAGCAGCCGACGGACGGGGACCACAGATACGCAGTATTTT. Its protein is CASSRRTGTTDTQYF. The chain combines TRBV7-2 with TRBJ2-3; the D call may be TRBD1 or TRBD2 (5 bases each). Between the trimmed V and J ends, which lost 5 bases and 2 bases, there was a span of 14 bases. Germline V lookup: CDR1 SGHTA, CDR2 FQGNSA. CDR3 length: 15 residues.

The chain joins TRBV27 to TRBJ2-7, with 13 nucleotides matching TRBD2. The CDR3 runs 16 residues. The V segment lost 7 bases and the J segment 6 bases; nucleotides outside the gene matches: 12. Germline CDR1 reads MNHEY; CDR2 reads SMNVEV (reference sequence). In DNA form, the CDR3 reads TGTGCCAGCACCCCCCGGGGACTAGCGGGAAGGGGCGAGCAGTACTTC. It encodes CASTPRGLAGRGEQYF.

The chain has TRBV2 and TRBJ1-4; 8 bases agree with TRBD1. Per germline, CDR1 SNHLY and CDR2 FYNNEI. Trimming removed 2 bases from V and 8 bases from J; junction bases left unmatched: 10. The CDR3 spans 16 residues. This chain's CDR3 is CASSEQFHRGVEKLFF. CDR3 coding DNA: TGTGCCAGCAGTGAACAGTTTCACAGGGGGGTCGAAAAACTGTTTTTT.

This sequence joins TRBV7-2 and TRBJ2-4; D is ambiguous. Trimming took off 4 bases at V and 6 bases at J, with 13 bases between the two ends. The CDR3 spans 14 residues. Germline V lookup: CDR1 SGHTA, CDR2 FQGNSA. The CDR3 region is CASSYDLLPNIQYF. DNA of the CDR3: TGTGCCAGCAGCTACGACCTCCTCCCAAACATTCAGTACTTC.

The gene calls are TRBV30 and TRBJ1-5; D may be TRBD1 (6 bases). CDR3 length: 13 amino acids. Trimming removed 3 bases at V and 7 bases at J, with 13 bases between. Germline CDR1 is GTSNPN and CDR2 is SVGIG (reference sequence). CDR3 DNA sequence: TGTGCCTGGAGGTCAGGGGCGAGGCAGCCCCAGCATTTT. Its translation is CAWRSGARQPQHF.

This clone was seen a handful of times. This chain connects TRBV4-2 to TRBJ2-2; TRBD2 agrees at 13 bases. The V and J ends lost 2 bases and 5 bases, in that order; junction bases with no gene match: 5. This CDR3 spans 17 amino acids. From germline, CDR1 is LGHNA and CDR2 YNFKEQ. CDR3 region: CASSQWTSGSGTGELFF. In DNA, the CDR3 is TGTGCCAGCAGCCAATGGACTAGCGGGAGTGGTACCGGGGAGCTGTTTTTT.

V is TRBV7-3 and J is TRBJ2-2; possibly TRBD1 for D (5 bases). Trimming stripped 1 base from V and 7 bases from J, with 19 bases between. CDR3 length equals 17 residues. The germline V gene encodes CDR1 SGHTA and CDR2 FQGTGA. The CDR3 sequence: CASSLSIQPRTGGELFF. The DNA for the CDR3 is TGTGCCAGCAGCTTAAGCATCCAACCTCGAACAGGCGGGGAGCTGTTTTTT.